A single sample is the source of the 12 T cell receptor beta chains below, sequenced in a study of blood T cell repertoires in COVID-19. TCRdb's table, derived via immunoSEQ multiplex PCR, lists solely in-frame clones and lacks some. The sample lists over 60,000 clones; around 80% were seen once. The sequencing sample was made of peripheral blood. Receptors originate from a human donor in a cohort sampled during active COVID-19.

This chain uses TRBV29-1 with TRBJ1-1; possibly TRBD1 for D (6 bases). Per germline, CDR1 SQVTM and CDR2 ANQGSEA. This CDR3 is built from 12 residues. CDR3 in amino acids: CTRDIQNTEAFF. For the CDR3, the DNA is TGCACCCGGGACATTCAGAACACTGAAGCTTTCTTT.

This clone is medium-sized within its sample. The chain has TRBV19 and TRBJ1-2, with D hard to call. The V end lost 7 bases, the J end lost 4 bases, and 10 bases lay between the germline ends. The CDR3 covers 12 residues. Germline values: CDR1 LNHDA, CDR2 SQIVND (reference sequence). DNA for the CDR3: TGTGCCAGTAAAGAACGGTCCTATGGCTACACCTTC. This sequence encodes CASKERSYGYTF.

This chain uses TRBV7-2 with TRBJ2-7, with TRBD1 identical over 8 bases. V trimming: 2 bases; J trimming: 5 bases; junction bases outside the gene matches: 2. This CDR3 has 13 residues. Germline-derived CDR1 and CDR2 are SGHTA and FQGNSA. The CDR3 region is CASSLQGADEQYF. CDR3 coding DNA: TGTGCCAGCAGCTTACAGGGGGCTGACGAGCAGTACTTC. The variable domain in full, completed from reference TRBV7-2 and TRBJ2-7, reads GAGVSQSPSNKVTEKGKDVELRCDPISGHTALYWYRQSLGQGLEFLIYFQGNSAPDKSGLPSDRFSAERTGGSVSTLTIQRTQQEDSAVYLCASSLQGADEQYFGPGTRLTVT.

The CDR3 nucleotides read TGTGCCTGGCGATACAGAGGGCTAGTAACCGAGCAGTACTTC. Encoded protein: CAWRYRGLVTEQYF. The chain joins TRBV30 to TRBJ2-7, with TRBD2 as a possible D gene (5 bases). The ends were cut back, 5 bases at V and 6 bases at J, with 20 bases in the middle. This CDR3 has 14 residues. Germline CDR1 and CDR2: GTSNPN and SVGIG (reference sequence).

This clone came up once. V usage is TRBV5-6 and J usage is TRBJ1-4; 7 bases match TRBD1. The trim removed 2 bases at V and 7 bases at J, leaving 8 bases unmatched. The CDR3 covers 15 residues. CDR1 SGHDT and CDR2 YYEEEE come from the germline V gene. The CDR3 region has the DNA TGTGCCAGCAGCTTTCTCCGGGACAGAGGTGAAAAACTGTTTTTT. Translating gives CASSFLRDRGEKLFF.

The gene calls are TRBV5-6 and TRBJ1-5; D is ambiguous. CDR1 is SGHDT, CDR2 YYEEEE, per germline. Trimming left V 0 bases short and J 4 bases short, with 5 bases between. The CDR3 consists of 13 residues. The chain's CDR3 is CASSLGSNQPQHF. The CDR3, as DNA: TGTGCCAGCAGCTTGGGGAGTAATCAGCCCCAGCATTTT.

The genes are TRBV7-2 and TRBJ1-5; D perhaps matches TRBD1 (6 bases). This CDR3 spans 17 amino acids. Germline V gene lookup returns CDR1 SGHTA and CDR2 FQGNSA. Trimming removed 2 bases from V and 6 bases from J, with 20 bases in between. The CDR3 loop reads CASSLWALAGGGQPQHF. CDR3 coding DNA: TGTGCCAGCAGCTTATGGGCCTTGGCGGGGGGCGGTCAGCCCCAGCATTTT.

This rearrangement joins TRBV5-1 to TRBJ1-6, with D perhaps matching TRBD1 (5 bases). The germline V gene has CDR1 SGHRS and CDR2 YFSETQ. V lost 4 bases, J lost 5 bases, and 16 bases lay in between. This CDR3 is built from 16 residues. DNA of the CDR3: TGCGCCAGCAGCCCCCAACCCCAGGGTGATAATTCACCCCTCCACTTT. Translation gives CASSPQPQGDNSPLHF.

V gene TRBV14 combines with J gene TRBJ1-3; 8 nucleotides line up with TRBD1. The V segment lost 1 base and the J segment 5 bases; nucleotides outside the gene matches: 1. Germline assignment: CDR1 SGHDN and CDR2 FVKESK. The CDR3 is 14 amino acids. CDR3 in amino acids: CASSQGTGRNTIYF. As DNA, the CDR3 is TGTGCCAGCAGCCAAGGGACAGGGAGAAACACCATATATTTT. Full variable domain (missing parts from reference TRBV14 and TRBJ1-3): EAGVTQFPSHSVIEKGQTVTLRCDPISGHDNLYWYRRVMGKEIKFLLHFVKESKQDESGMPNNRFLAERTGGTYSTLKVQPAELEDSGVYFCASSQGTGRNTIYFGEGSWLTVV.

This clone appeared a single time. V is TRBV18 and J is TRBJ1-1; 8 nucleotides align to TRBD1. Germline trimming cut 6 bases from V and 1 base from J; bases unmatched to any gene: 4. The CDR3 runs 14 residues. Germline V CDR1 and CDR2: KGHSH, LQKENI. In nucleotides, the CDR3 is TGTGCCAGCTCCCCCGGGACAGGGAACACTGAAGCTTTCTTT. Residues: CASSPGTGNTEAFF. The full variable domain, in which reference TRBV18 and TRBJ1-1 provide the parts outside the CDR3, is NAGVMQNPRHLVRRRGQEARLRCSPMKGHSHVYWYRQLPEEGLKFMVYLQKENIIDESGMPKERFSAEFPKEGPSILRIQQVVRGDSAAYFCASSPGTGNTEAFFGQGTRLTVV.

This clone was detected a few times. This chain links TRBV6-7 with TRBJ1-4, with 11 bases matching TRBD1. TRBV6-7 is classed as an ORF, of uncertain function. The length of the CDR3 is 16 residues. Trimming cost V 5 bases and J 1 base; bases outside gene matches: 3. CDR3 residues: CASSGGQGVTNEKLFF. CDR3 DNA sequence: TGTGCCAGCAGTGGGGGACAGGGGGTAACTAATGAAAAACTGTTTTTT.

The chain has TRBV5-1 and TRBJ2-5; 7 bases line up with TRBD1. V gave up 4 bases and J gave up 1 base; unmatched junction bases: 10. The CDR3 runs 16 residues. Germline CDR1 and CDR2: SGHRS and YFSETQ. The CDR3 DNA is TGCGCCAGCAGCACAGGGGCGGAGAAACTCCAAGAGACCCAGTACTTC. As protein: CASSTGAEKLQETQYF.